This passage covers 14 T cell receptor beta chains from one sample sequenced in a study of blood T cell repertoires in COVID-19. Here immunoSEQ multiplex PCR was the method, and the copy in TCRdb shows in-frame clones only, minus some. The sample includes 50,000 to 55,000 clones, roughly 82% of them seen just once. Material: peripheral blood. Receptor source: a woman older than 75 with acute or convalescent COVID-19.

The V call is TRBV3-1 (or the pseudogene TRBV3-2), the J call TRBJ2-1, with D possibly TRBD1 on 6 matching bases. CDR1 is LGHDT and CDR2 is YNNKEL in the germline V gene (reference sequence). V was cut by 1 base and J by 9 bases, with 10 bases left in between. The CDR3 is 13 amino acids. CDR3 coding DNA: TGTGCCAGCAGCCAAGTGGGGGCCGGTGAGCAGTTCTTC. Protein sequence: CASSQVGAGEQFF.

The chain carries TRBV3-1 (or the pseudogene TRBV3-2) and TRBJ2-5; TRBD1 is a possible D gene (6 bases). The CDR3 sequence is 15 residues long. The V end lost 1 base, the J end lost 5 bases, and 14 bases lay between the germline ends. The germline V gene encodes CDR1 LGHDT and CDR2 YNNKEL (reference sequence). Here the CDR3 reads CASSQAPTGTETQYF. Here the CDR3 DNA reads TGTGCCAGCAGCCAAGCCCCGACAGGTACGGAGACCCAGTACTTC.

The chain uses TRBV27 and TRBJ2-1; maybe TRBD1 (5 bases). The V and J ends lost 3 bases and 0 bases respectively, with 9 bases between them. The CDR3 is 15 residues long. Germline CDR1 and CDR2: MNHEY and SMNVEV (reference sequence). The CDR3 DNA sequence: TGTGCCAGCAGTTTCGAAGGGGCCTCCTACAATGAGCAGTTCTTC. Encoded protein: CASSFEGASYNEQFF.

The gene calls are TRBV18 and TRBJ2-1; 14 bases agree with TRBD2. Trimming took 4 bases from V and 8 from J; bases not matched to a gene: 13. The V gene's germline CDR1 is KGHSH and CDR2 LQKENI. The CDR3 totals 18 residues. CDR3 in amino acids: CASSLGLAGAGLVDEQFF. As DNA, the CDR3 is TGTGCCAGCTCACTGGGACTAGCGGGAGCCGGTCTTGTAGATGAGCAGTTCTTC. The entire variable domain, with the rest obtained from reference TRBV18 and TRBJ2-1, is as follows: NAGVMQNPRHLVRRRGQEARLRCSPMKGHSHVYWYRQLPEEGLKFMVYLQKENIIDESGMPKERFSAEFPKEGPSILRIQQVVRGDSAAYFCASSLGLAGAGLVDEQFFGPGTRLTVL.

The V and J genes are TRBV7-8 and TRBJ1-4; perhaps TRBD1 as D (6 bases). This CDR3 spans 18 amino acids. Trimming pared 5 bases from V and 0 bases from J, leaving 19 bases between. Germline V CDR1 and CDR2: SGHVS, FQNEAQ. The CDR3 DNA is TGTGCCAGCAGCCCCAGGACAGCCACGACTGCAACTAATGAAAAACTGTTTTTT. Its protein product is CASSPRTATTATNEKLFF.

This clone was seen only once. The chain carries TRBV11-2 and TRBJ2-3; 7 positions match TRBD1. The CDR3 consists of 15 residues. J gave up 0 bases and V 4 bases, and 4 bases lay outside the gene matches. Germline-derived CDR1 and CDR2 are SGHAT and FQNNGV. CDR3 nucleotides: TGTGCCAGCAGCTCGACAGGGCACAGCACAGATACGCAGTATTTT. It encodes CASSSTGHSTDTQYF.

The V gene is TRBV29-1, the J gene TRBJ2-5; D gene ambiguous. The CDR3 is 14 residues long. V was cut by 2 bases and J by 4 bases, with 14 bases left in between. Germline V lookup: CDR1 SQVTM, CDR2 ANQGSEA. The CDR3 DNA reads TGCAGCGTTGAATTGGGCAGAAGGCGAGAGACCCAGTACTTC. This encodes CSVELGRRRETQYF.

The chain has TRBV7-9 and TRBJ1-1; D gene uncertain. Trimming shortened V by 1 base and J by 5 bases, and 8 bases separated the two germline ends. Germline CDR1 reads SEHNR; CDR2 reads FQNEAQ (reference sequence). The CDR3 spans 13 residues. The CDR3 region is CASSLVQPTEAFF. The CDR3 DNA sequence: TGTGCCAGCAGCTTAGTACAGCCGACTGAAGCTTTCTTT.

The gene calls are TRBV19 and TRBJ1-5; D perhaps matches TRBD1 (6 bases). The germline V gene has CDR1 LNHDA and CDR2 SQIVND (reference sequence). CDR3 length equals 18 residues. Trimming shortened V by 3 bases and J by 2 bases, and 20 bases separated the two germline ends. CDR3 in amino acids: CASSMDWGGRVGNQPQHF. The CDR3, as DNA: TGTGCCAGTAGTATGGATTGGGGGGGGCGGGTTGGCAATCAGCCCCAGCATTTT.

The rearrangement uses TRBV7-2 and TRBJ1-2; a weak D match, TRBD1 (5 bases). The CDR3 length is 16 residues. Per the germline V gene, CDR1 is SGHTA and CDR2 is FQGNSA. Deletions cut 1 base from V and 2 bases from J, with 14 bases between. CDR3 DNA: TGTGCCAGCAGCTTAGGATCTTGGGGCAGGAACTATGGCTACACCTTC. Translation: CASSLGSWGRNYGYTF.

This chain joins TRBV5-4 and TRBJ2-1; tentative D call: TRBD2 (5 bases). Deletions cut 0 bases from V and 9 bases from J, with 10 bases between. CDR1 and CDR2 (germline): SGHNT, YYREEE (reference sequence). The CDR3 has 13 amino acids. CDR3 loop: CASSLGGSAEQFF. The CDR3 DNA reads as TGTGCCAGCAGCTTGGGCGGTAGCGCTGAGCAGTTCTTC.

This clone was counted a few times. The chain carries TRBV11-2 and TRBJ1-1, with TRBD1 matching over 7 bases. Germline loops: CDR1 SGHAT, CDR2 FQNNGV. CDR3 length equals 15 residues. V shed 0 bases, J shed 4 bases, and the junction held 5 bases outside the gene matches. The CDR3 protein is CASSLESGGSTEAFF. The CDR3 bases are TGTGCCAGCAGCTTAGAATCAGGGGGGTCCACTGAAGCTTTCTTT.

This clone appeared a single time. This CDR3 is CASSSTDRAGYTF. CDR3 nucleotides: TGCGCCAGCAGCTCAACTGACAGAGCCGGCTACACCTTC. The chain couples TRBV5-1 to TRBJ1-2; D possibly corresponds to TRBD1 (5 bases). Trimming stripped 3 bases from V and 8 bases from J, with 14 bases between. Germline values: CDR1 SGHRS, CDR2 YFSETQ. This CDR3 contains 13 residues.

This clone was observed a handful of times. The chain joins TRBV5-1 to TRBJ1-2, with D possibly TRBD1 on 6 matching bases. CDR1 is SGHRS and CDR2 is YFSETQ in the germline V gene. The CDR3 contains 14 residues. Trimming cost V 3 bases and J 8 bases, with 17 bases left between them. The CDR3 loop is CASSSEPGAEGYTF. CDR3 DNA sequence: TGCGCCAGCAGCTCCGAACCAGGGGCGGAAGGCTACACCTTC. The variable domain in full, with the rest retrieved from reference TRBV5-1 and TRBJ1-2, is KAGVTQTPRYLIKTRGQQVTLSCSPISGHRSVSWYQQTPGQGLQFLFEYFSETQRNKGNFPGRFSGRQFSNSRSEMNVSTLELGDSALYLCASSSEPGAEGYTFGSGTRLTVV.